Listed here are 20 T cell receptor beta chains from one sample, sequenced in a study of technical replicates of blood from several donors. This table comes from immunoSEQ multiplex PCR, and its TCRdb copy is limited to in-frame clones, with some not included. The sample lists approximately 81,000 clones, approximately 96% occurring once. Sequencing was carried out using T cells isolated from PBMCs. These receptors all come from a human donor in good health.

The rearrangement joins TRBV10-3 to TRBJ2-2, with 9 bases that match TRBD2. With V trimmed by 10 bases and J by 4 bases, 7 bases remained unmatched. CDR1 and CDR2 from the germline V gene are ENHRY and SYGVKD. The CDR3 covers 14 residues. CDR3 region: CATGLAGSTGELFF. DNA for the CDR3: TGTGCCACGGGGCTAGCGGGGTCCACCGGGGAGCTGTTTTTT.

The V and J genes are TRBV7-3 and TRBJ1-2; 9 bases align to TRBD1. V trimming: 4 bases; J trimming: 5 bases; junction bases outside the gene matches: 2. CDR3 length equals 13 residues. Germline values: CDR1 SGHTA, CDR2 FQGTGA. The CDR3 region has the DNA TGTGCCAGCAGCTCGGGACAGGGTTATGGCTACACCTTC. As protein: CASSSGQGYGYTF.

This chain uses TRBV14 with TRBJ1-1; D gene uncertain. CDR3 length: 18 residues. Germline lookup yields CDR1 SGHDN and CDR2 FVKESK. Trimming took off 4 bases at V and 0 bases at J, with 21 bases between the two ends. Here the CDR3 DNA reads TGTGCCAGCAGCCGAGCATTTGGCGGGTTTTATATGAACACTGAAGCTTTCTTT. As protein: CASSRAFGGFYMNTEAFF.

The V call is TRBV19, the J call TRBJ1-1; 8 bases agree with TRBD1. V was pared by 5 bases and J by 6 bases, with 11 bases of the junction left unmatched. This CDR3 region has 15 residues. Germline V CDR1 and CDR2: LNHDA, SQIVND (reference sequence). The CDR3 region has the DNA TGTGCCAGTAGTGTACACAGGGGGGCCGGGCCTGAAGCTTTCTTT. It specifies CASSVHRGAGPEAFF.

A word on this clone: One end of the junction fails to match germline, which may point to a read error. The chain recombines TRBV18 with TRBJ2-6, with 9 bases fitting TRBD1. This CDR3 is 18 amino acids long. Germline lookup yields CDR1 KGHSH and CDR2 LQKENI. The CDR3 is CASPQGDRDVSGGNVLTF. The CDR3 DNA reads TGTGCCAGCCCTCAGGGGGACAGGGATGTCTCTGGGGGCAACGTCCTGACTTTC.

J is TRBJ1-1 and V is TRBV10-1; D is perhaps TRBD1 (6 bases). CDR1 is WNHNN and CDR2 is SYGVQD in the germline V gene (reference sequence). V shed 0 bases and J shed 8 bases, with 7 bases lying between them. The CDR3 totals 12 residues. This CDR3 reads CASSESGTEAFF. CDR3 nucleotide sequence: TGCGCCAGCAGTGAGTCTGGGACAGAAGCTTTCTTT.

J is TRBJ2-7 and V is TRBV6-1; TRBD2 might be the D (6 bases). Per the germline V gene, CDR1 is MNHNS and CDR2 is SASEGT. The CDR3 runs to 14 residues. Trimming stripped 2 bases from V and 3 bases from J, with 11 bases between. The chain's CDR3 is CASSEWDSGYEQYF. The CDR3, as DNA: TGTGCCAGCAGTGAATGGGATAGCGGCTACGAGCAGTACTTC.

This clone was seen only once. The V call is TRBV4-3, the J call TRBJ1-5, with a weak D call TRBD1 (5 bases). Germline-derived CDR1 and CDR2 are LGHNA and YSLEER. The CDR3 length is 13 residues. V gave up 0 bases and J gave up 10 bases, with 10 bases separating them. For the CDR3, the DNA is TGCGCCAGCAGCCAAGATGTTAGGGGACCCCAGCATTTT. It codes for CASSQDVRGPQHF.

This sequence joins TRBV10-3 and TRBJ1-1, with 7 bases identical to TRBD1. CDR3 length equals 13 residues. V lost 4 bases and J lost 5; bases outside the gene matches: 4. Germline assignment: CDR1 ENHRY and CDR2 SYGVKD. CDR3 coding DNA: TGTGCCATCAGTGGGGACAGCGATACTGAAGCTTTCTTT. It encodes CAISGDSDTEAFF.

CDR3 nucleotides: TGTGCCAGCAGCGTAGCTACACAGGTAGTCAGTGGCTACACCTTC. Protein sequence: CASSVATQVVSGYTF. This chain connects TRBV9 to TRBJ1-2; D perhaps matches TRBD1 (5 bases). Trimming shortened V by 0 bases and J by 7 bases, and 16 bases separated the two germline ends. CDR1 and CDR2 (germline): SGDLS, YYNGEE. CDR3 size: 15 residues.

This clone was seen a few times. The chain employs TRBV5-6 and TRBJ2-1; D possibly corresponds to TRBD2 (6 bases). The CDR3 has 17 residues. Germline CDR1 and CDR2: SGHDT and YYEEEE. Trimming took off 2 bases at V and 0 bases at J, with 15 bases between the two ends. Here the CDR3 reads CASSLGFGRGSYNEQFF. CDR3 sequence (DNA): TGTGCCAGCAGCTTAGGATTTGGGCGGGGCTCCTACAATGAGCAGTTCTTC. The variable domain in full, with the rest retrieved from reference TRBV5-6 and TRBJ2-1, is DAGVTQSPTHLIKTRGQQVTLRCSPKSGHDTVSWYQQALGQGPQFIFQYYEEEERQRGNFPDRFSGHQFPNYSSELNVNALLLGDSALYLCASSLGFGRGSYNEQFFGPGTRLTVL.

The rearrangement uses TRBV10-2 and TRBJ2-2, with 12 bases aligning to TRBD2. After removal of 8 bases from V and 6 bases from J, the junction contained 4 bases not matched to a gene. Germline values: CDR1 WSHSY, CDR2 SAAADI. CDR3 size: 14 residues. The CDR3 loop reads CASALAGGAGELFF. In DNA form, the CDR3 reads TGCGCCAGCGCCCTAGCGGGAGGGGCCGGGGAGCTGTTTTTT.

DNA for the CDR3: TGTGCCTGGAGCCTAGGCACTGCAGTTCGGCAGTACTTC. Its translation is CAWSLGTAVRQYF. This chain uses TRBV30 with TRBJ2-7; D is undetermined. Trimming took 3 bases from V and 9 from J, leaving 18 bases between them. CDR1 is GTSNPN, CDR2 SVGIG, per germline (reference sequence). The CDR3 loop spans 13 amino acids.

The gene calls are TRBV6-5 and TRBJ2-7; 7 positions match TRBD1. The CDR3 loop spans 13 amino acids. Germline trimming cut 6 bases from V and 2 bases from J; bases unmatched to any gene: 4. The germline V gene has CDR1 MNHEY and CDR2 SVGAGI. The CDR3 here is CASRPGQTYEQYF. CDR3 coding DNA: TGTGCCAGCAGACCGGGACAGACCTACGAGCAGTACTTC.

The V and J genes are TRBV5-6 and TRBJ1-2; the match to TRBD1 covers 7 bases. Germline values: CDR1 SGHDT, CDR2 YYEEEE. V lost 9 bases to trimming and J lost 5 bases; unmatched junction nucleotides: 10. CDR3 length equals 13 residues. The CDR3 nucleotides read TGTGCCACCCACAGGGGACAGAGATATGGCTACACCTTC. Translating gives CATHRGQRYGYTF.

The chain is built from TRBV5-4 and TRBJ2-1; D is ambiguous. Germline V gives CDR1 SGHNT, CDR2 YYREEE (reference sequence). Trimming removed 0 bases from V and 0 bases from J, with 7 bases in between. This CDR3 is 15 amino acids long. Written as DNA, the CDR3 is TGTGCCAGCAGCTTGGACAGCAGCTCCTACAATGAGCAGTTCTTC. Its protein product is CASSLDSSSYNEQFF. Filled out from reference TRBV5-4 and TRBJ2-1, the complete variable domain reads ETGVTQSPTHLIKTRGQQVTLRCSSQSGHNTVSWYQQALGQGPQFIFQYYREEENGRGNFPPRFSGLQFPNYSSELNVNALELDDSALYLCASSLDSSSYNEQFFGPGTRLTVL.

CDR3 in DNA: TGTGCCAGCAGCGCACCGGGACAGGGTCGCCAGCCCCAGCATTTT. Translated: CASSAPGQGRQPQHF. V gene TRBV7-2 combines with J gene TRBJ1-5; 9 bases agree with TRBD1. The CDR3 has 15 amino acids. V dropped 5 bases and J dropped 7; count of bases not matched to a gene: 9. Germline V CDR1 and CDR2: SGHTA, FQGNSA.

The chain employs TRBV11-2 and TRBJ1-2; D is perhaps TRBD1 (6 bases). The V end lost 0 bases, the J end lost 4 bases, and 9 bases lay between the germline ends. The CDR3 length is 14 residues. CDR1 and CDR2 (germline): SGHAT, FQNNGV. The CDR3 protein is CASSLDRGFYGYTF. The CDR3 DNA sequence: TGTGCCAGCAGCTTAGACAGGGGTTTCTATGGCTACACCTTC.

The chain combines TRBV7-9 with TRBJ1-1, with 7 nucleotides matching TRBD1. The CDR3 covers 12 residues. Trimming took 5 bases from V and 7 from J; bases not matched to a gene: 4. The germline gives CDR1 SEHNR, CDR2 FQNEAQ (reference sequence). The CDR3 DNA reads as TGTGCCAGCAGCCTGACAGGGAATGAAGCTTTCTTT. This encodes CASSLTGNEAFF.

This clone is a singleton in its sample. V gene TRBV30 combines with J gene TRBJ2-3; 8 bases are shared with TRBD2. This CDR3 is 14 amino acids long. The trim removed 3 bases at V and 4 bases at J, leaving 6 bases unmatched. CDR1 is GTSNPN and CDR2 is SVGIG in the germline V gene (reference sequence). The CDR3 nucleotides are TGTGCCTGGAGAATAGCGGGAAGCGCAGATACGCAGTATTTT. This translates into CAWRIAGSADTQYF. The whole variable domain, filled in from reference TRBV30 and TRBJ2-3, reads SQTIHQWPATLVQPVGSPLSLECTVEGTSNPNLYWYRQAAGRGLQLLFYSVGIGQISSEVPQNLSASRPQDRQFILSSKKLLLSDSGFYLCAWRIAGSADTQYFGPGTRLTVL.